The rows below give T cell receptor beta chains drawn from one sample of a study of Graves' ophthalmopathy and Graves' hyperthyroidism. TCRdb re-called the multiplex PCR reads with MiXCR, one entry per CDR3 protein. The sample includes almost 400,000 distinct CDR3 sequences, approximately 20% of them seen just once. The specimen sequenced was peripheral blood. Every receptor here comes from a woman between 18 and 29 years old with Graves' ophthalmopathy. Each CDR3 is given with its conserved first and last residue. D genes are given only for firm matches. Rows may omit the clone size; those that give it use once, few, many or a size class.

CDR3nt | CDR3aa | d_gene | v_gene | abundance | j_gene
TGCGCCAGCAGCTTGGCCAGGACTAGCGGGACGGCCGGGGATACGCAGTATTTT | CASSLARTSGTAGDTQYF | TRBD2 | TRBV5-1 | few | TRBJ2-3
TGTGCCAGCAGCCGAGATGACACCTACACTGAAGCTTTCTTT | CASSRDDTYTEAFF | NA | TRBV7-2 | few | TRBJ1-1
TGTGCCACCAGCAGAGACAAGGCCGCGGGACGCCCCTACGAGCAGTACTTC | CATSRDKAAGRPYEQYF | NA | TRBV15 | many | TRBJ2-7
TGTGCCAGCAGCGGGACAGGGGCTATCTACGAGCAGTACTTC | CASSGTGAIYEQYF | TRBD1 | TRBV6-2/TRBV6-3 | many | TRBJ2-7
TGTGCCAGCAGCTCAGCGGGGGGCTGGGGAGAGACCCAGTACTTC | CASSSAGGWGETQYF | TRBD2 | TRBV7-2 | NA | TRBJ2-5
TGTGCCAGCAGCGCTACGGGACAGAGCTCCTACGAGCAGTACTTC | CASSATGQSSYEQYF | TRBD1 | TRBV9 | many | TRBJ2-7
TGTGCCAGCAGTTCATACCCGGGACTACTAGGATACGAGCAGTACTTC | CASSSYPGLLGYEQYF | TRBD2 | TRBV6-5 | NA | TRBJ2-7
TGTGCCAGCAGTGGGACAGGGGGCGAGTATGGCTACACCTTC | CASSGTGGEYGYTF | TRBD1 | TRBV28 | many | TRBJ1-2
TGTGCCAGCAGCCCGCCCGGGACTAGTGTGTGGGAGCAGTACTTC | CASSPPGTSVWEQYF | TRBD2 | TRBV11-2 | NA | TRBJ2-7
TGCAGTGCTAGCGGACAGGGGGAAGTATTAGGCAATCAGCCCCAGCATTTT | CSASGQGEVLGNQPQHF | TRBD1 | TRBV20-1 | many | TRBJ1-5
TGTGCCGCCATGAACGGACTAGCGGAGACCTACGAGCAGTACTTC | CAAMNGLAETYEQYF | TRBD2 | TRBV28 | many | TRBJ2-7
TGTGCCAGCAAGGTGGGGGGCAATCAGCCCCAGCATTTT | CASKVGGNQPQHF | NA | TRBV27 | many | TRBJ1-5
TGCGCCAGCAGCTCTGGGACTAGCGACTACGAGCAGTACTTC | CASSSGTSDYEQYF | TRBD2 | TRBV5-1 | NA | TRBJ2-7
TGCAGTGCTAGAGATGTCGGTACCCAAGAGACCCAGTACTTC | CSARDVGTQETQYF | NA | TRBV20-1 | many | TRBJ2-5
TGTGCCAGCAGCTTAGTACTTGACGCGGCGAATTCACCCCTCCACTTT | CASSLVLDAANSPLHF | NA | TRBV7-8 | many | TRBJ1-6
TGTGCCAGCACCCTTCGAGGGCCGCCCGGGGAGCTGTTTTTT | CASTLRGPPGELFF | NA | TRBV12-3/TRBV12-4 | NA | TRBJ2-2
TGTGCCAGCAGTCCTCAAGGGGCGATCACGGGGTCACCCCTCCACTTT | CASSPQGAITGSPLHF | NA | TRBV12-3/TRBV12-4 | many | TRBJ1-6
TGTGCCAGCACCCTTAGTACGGGACAGGGGGTAGGGATGTACTTC | CASTLSTGQGVGMYF | TRBD1 | TRBV7-2 | many | TRBJ2-7
TGCAGTGCTACAGACGTGGGTTGGTCCTACGAGCAGTACTTC | CSATDVGWSYEQYF | NA | TRBV20-1 | many | TRBJ2-7
TGTGCCAGCAGTTCTGCCGGGGGGGGAAAGACCCAGTACTTC | CASSSAGGGKTQYF | TRBD2 | TRBV28 | many | TRBJ2-5
TGTGCCAGCAGCTTAAGGGTTTCCGTAAGCTCTGGAAACACCATATATTTT | CASSLRVSVSSGNTIYF | NA | TRBV7-6 | NA | TRBJ1-3
TGTGCCAGCAGTGGCGGGGTGAGGAACTATGGCTACACCTTC | CASSGGVRNYGYTF | NA | TRBV25-1 | many | TRBJ1-2
TGTGCCAGCAGTTTATCAAGGGTTGTGAATTCACCCCTCCACTTT | CASSLSRVVNSPLHF | NA | TRBV27 | many | TRBJ1-6
TGTGCCAGCAGTGAAGCGCGGGGTGGCACTGAAGCTTTCTTT | CASSEARGGTEAFF | NA | TRBV2 | many | TRBJ1-1
TGTGCCAGCAGCTTAGCGAACAGGGCGAACACTGAAGCTTTCTTT | CASSLANRANTEAFF | NA | TRBV7-2 | NA | TRBJ1-1
TGTGCCAGCAGCTTAGCGGGAAGTATGAACACTGAAGCTTTCTTT | CASSLAGSMNTEAFF | NA | TRBV7-2 | many | TRBJ1-1
TGTGCCAGCTATAGGGACGAGTTTCGTCTAACTGAAGCTTTCTTT | CASYRDEFRLTEAFF | NA | TRBV28 | many | TRBJ1-1
TGTGCCAGCAGCTTAGTCCTAGGCACAGATACGCAGTATTTT | CASSLVLGTDTQYF | NA | TRBV7-2 | many | TRBJ2-3
TGTGCCAGCTCACCACCCTCCGAGTTAGTGCAGTACTTC | CASSPPSELVQYF | NA | TRBV18 | few | TRBJ2-7
TGTGCCAGCAGTTTGACAGGGAAGTGGGACACTGAAGCTTTCTTT | CASSLTGKWDTEAFF | TRBD1 | TRBV28 | NA | TRBJ1-1
TGTGCCAGCAGCTTACTTTACAGGGGACTACGTAATTCACCCCTCCACTTT | CASSLLYRGLRNSPLHF | TRBD1 | TRBV7-2 | many | TRBJ1-6
TGTGCCAGCAGTTCAGGACAGGGTTATCAGCCCCAGCATTTT | CASSSGQGYQPQHF | TRBD1 | TRBV12-3/TRBV12-4 | many | TRBJ1-5
TGCAGCACCACAGGGGTCAACTATGGCTACACCTTC | CSTTGVNYGYTF | TRBD1 | TRBV29-1 | NA | TRBJ1-2
TGTGCCAGCAGCTATAACAGGGATGAGCAGTACTTC | CASSYNRDEQYF | NA | TRBV7-2 | once | TRBJ2-7
TGTGCCAGCAAGGATCCACAGGGGATGGCAGATACGCAGTATTTT | CASKDPQGMADTQYF | TRBD1 | TRBV6-2/TRBV6-3 | many | TRBJ2-3
TGTGCCAGCAGCTCGTGGGGGGCCCGAGAGACCCAGTACTTC | CASSSWGARETQYF | NA | TRBV2 | many | TRBJ2-5
TGCAGTGCTGAGCCGGCAGGGGGGGACTACGAGCAGTACTTC | CSAEPAGGDYEQYF | NA | TRBV20-1 | many | TRBJ2-7
TGTGCCACCAGTGATCCCAAACCCGGCAGGTCCCTCAAAGAGACCCAGTACTTC | CATSDPKPGRSLKETQYF | NA | TRBV24-1 | many | TRBJ2-5
TGTGCCAGCAGTTACTCGACAGGGAAGGGTCAGCCCCAGCATTTT | CASSYSTGKGQPQHF | TRBD1 | TRBV6-5 | many | TRBJ1-5
TGTGCCAGCAGAGGACAGTCGGGCTACACCTTC | CASRGQSGYTF | NA | TRBV25-1 | NA | TRBJ1-2
TGCGCCAGCAGCGAGATACTGGACAGTATGAACACCGGGGAGCTGTTTTTT | CASSEILDSMNTGELFF | NA | TRBV5-1 | many | TRBJ2-2
TGTGCCAGCAGTTCGACAGGGGGGGTTCAGCCCCAGCATTTT | CASSSTGGVQPQHF | TRBD1 | TRBV12-3/TRBV12-4 | NA | TRBJ1-5
TGTGCCAGCAGCTTACGAGCGTTCCACCAAGAGACCCAGTACTTC | CASSLRAFHQETQYF | NA | TRBV11-1 | NA | TRBJ2-5
TGCAGTGCTAGCCCCCGAGGGTGGCAAGAGACCCAGTACTTC | CSASPRGWQETQYF | NA | TRBV20-1 | many | TRBJ2-5
TGTGCCAGCAGTTTAAAAACGAGGGTACGGAATTCACCCCTCCACTTT | CASSLKTRVRNSPLHF | NA | TRBV27 | many | TRBJ1-6
TGCAGTGCTAGCCCCACAGCGGGAGTAAGGGAGACCCAGTACTTC | CSASPTAGVRETQYF | TRBD2 | TRBV20-1 | many | TRBJ2-5
TGTGCCAGCAAGGGCACGCTGGGGGGTTTTAGCGGGCCCCGGGAGACCCAGTACTTC | CASKGTLGGFSGPRETQYF | TRBD2 | TRBV6-2/TRBV6-3 | many | TRBJ2-5
TGTGCTAGTGGTTTGGCCAGTGAACAGTACTTC | CASGLASEQYF | NA | TRBV12-5 | many | TRBJ2-7
TGTGCCAGCAGCCGCCGTGGGGGCAGGGCGTACGAGCAGTACTTC | CASSRRGGRAYEQYF | NA | TRBV13 | few | TRBJ2-7
TGTGCCTGGAGTAGGGGAGCGGGAGTAGGCGAGACCCAGTACTTC | CAWSRGAGVGETQYF | TRBD2 | TRBV30 | NA | TRBJ2-5